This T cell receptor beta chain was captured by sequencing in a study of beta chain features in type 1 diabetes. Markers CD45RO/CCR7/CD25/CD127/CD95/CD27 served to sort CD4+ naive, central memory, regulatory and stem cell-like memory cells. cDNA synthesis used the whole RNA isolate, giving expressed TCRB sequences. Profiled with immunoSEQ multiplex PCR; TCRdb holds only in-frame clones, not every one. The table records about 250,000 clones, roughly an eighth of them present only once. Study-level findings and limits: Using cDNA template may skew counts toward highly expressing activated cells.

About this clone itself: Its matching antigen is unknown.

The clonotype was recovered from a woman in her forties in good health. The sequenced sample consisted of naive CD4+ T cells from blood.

DNA of the CDR3: TGTGCCAGCAGCCCTGGACTAGATGACACCGGGGAGCTGTTTTTT. This sequence encodes CASSPGLDDTGELFF. This chain joins TRBV5-5 and TRBJ2-2, with 7 bases matching TRBD2. Germline CDR1 SGHKS, CDR2 YYEKEE (reference sequence). CDR3 length: 15 residues. V shed 4 bases and J 3 bases; nucleotides not matched to a gene: 6.